This T cell receptor (beta chain) is drawn from a study of cytomegalovirus exposure and HLA in healthy donors. The PCR contained 60 Vbeta and 13 Jbeta primers. Sequencing was performed with immunoSEQ multiplex PCR; in TCRdb, only in-frame clones are kept and a portion is missing. The data hold more than 95,000 clones, with about four fifths observed a single time. In regard to this clone: Antigen: not known.

Broader study findings: The study had only CMV serostatus as immune exposure information. A prior analysis recorded that most TCR beta V segments were productive about 90% or about 30% of the time.

V gave up 3 bases and J gave up 8 bases, with 13 bases separating them. The CDR3 covers 14 residues. Looked up from germline, CDR1 is MNHEY and CDR2 is SMNVEV (reference sequence). The sample comprised PBMCs. This clonotype was obtained from a man between 25 and 39 years old in good health and CMV-seropositive. The chain couples TRBV27 to TRBJ1-4; perhaps TRBD1 as D (6 bases). The CDR3: CASSFLQGREKLFF. The DNA for the CDR3 is TGTGCCAGCAGTTTCTTACAGGGACGAGAAAAACTGTTTTTT.